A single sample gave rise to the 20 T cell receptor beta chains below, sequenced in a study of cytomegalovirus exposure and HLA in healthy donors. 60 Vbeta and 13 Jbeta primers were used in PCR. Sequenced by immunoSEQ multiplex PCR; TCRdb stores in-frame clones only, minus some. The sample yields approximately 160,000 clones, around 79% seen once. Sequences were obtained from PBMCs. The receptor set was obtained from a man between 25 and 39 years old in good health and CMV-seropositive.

The CDR3 sequence is CASSVGTVGTDTQYF. CDR3 bases: TGTGCCAGCAGCGTAGGGACAGTCGGCACAGATACGCAGTATTTT. V is TRBV9 and J is TRBJ2-3; D is possibly TRBD1 (6 bases). The CDR3 is made up of 15 amino acids. Germline values: CDR1 SGDLS, CDR2 YYNGEE. Trimming took 0 bases from V and 1 from J, leaving 9 bases between them. The full variable domain, in which reference TRBV9 and TRBJ2-3 provide the parts outside the CDR3, is DSGVTQTPKHLITATGQRVTLRCSPRSGDLSVYWYQQSLDQGLQFLIQYYNGEERAKGNILERFSAQQFPDLHSELNLSSLELGDSALYFCASSVGTVGTDTQYFGPGTRLTVL.

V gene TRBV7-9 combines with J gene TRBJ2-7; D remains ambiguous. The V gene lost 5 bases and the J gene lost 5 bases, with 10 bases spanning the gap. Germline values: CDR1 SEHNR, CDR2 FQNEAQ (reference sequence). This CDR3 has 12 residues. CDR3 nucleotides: TGTGCCAGCAGCCGGGTTTATGACGAGCAGTACTTC. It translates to CASSRVYDEQYF.

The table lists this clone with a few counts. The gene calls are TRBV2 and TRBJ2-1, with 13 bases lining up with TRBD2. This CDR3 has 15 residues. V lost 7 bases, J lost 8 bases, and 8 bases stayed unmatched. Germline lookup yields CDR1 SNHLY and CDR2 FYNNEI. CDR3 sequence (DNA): TGTGCCAGCAAGGGAACTAGCGGGAGGGCGTATGAGCAGTTCTTC. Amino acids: CASKGTSGRAYEQFF.

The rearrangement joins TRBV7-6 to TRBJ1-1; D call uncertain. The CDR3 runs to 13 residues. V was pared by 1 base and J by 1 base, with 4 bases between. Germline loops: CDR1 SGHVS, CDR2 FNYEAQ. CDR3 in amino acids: CASSLGRNTEAFF. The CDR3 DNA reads TGTGCCAGCAGCTTAGGGAGGAACACTGAAGCTTTCTTT.

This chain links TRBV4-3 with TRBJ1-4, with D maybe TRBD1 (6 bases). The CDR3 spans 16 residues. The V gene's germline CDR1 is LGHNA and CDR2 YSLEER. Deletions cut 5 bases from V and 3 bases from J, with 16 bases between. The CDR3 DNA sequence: TGCGCCAGCAGCTCGGTTATGGGGGCTTCTAATGAAAAACTGTTTTTT. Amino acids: CASSSVMGASNEKLFF.

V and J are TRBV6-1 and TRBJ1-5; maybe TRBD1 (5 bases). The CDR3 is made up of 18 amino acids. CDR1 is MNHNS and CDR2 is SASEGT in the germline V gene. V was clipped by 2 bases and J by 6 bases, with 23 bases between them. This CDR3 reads CASSEIGDRTAGFQPQHF. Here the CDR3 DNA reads TGTGCCAGCAGTGAAATAGGGGACCGCACGGCGGGATTTCAGCCCCAGCATTTT.

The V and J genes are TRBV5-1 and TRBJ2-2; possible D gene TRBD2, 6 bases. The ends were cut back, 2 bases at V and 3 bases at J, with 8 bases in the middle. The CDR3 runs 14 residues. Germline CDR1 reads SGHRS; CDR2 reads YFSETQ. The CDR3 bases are TGCGCCAGCAGCTTCGCGGGGTACACCGGGGAGCTGTTTTTT. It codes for CASSFAGYTGELFF.

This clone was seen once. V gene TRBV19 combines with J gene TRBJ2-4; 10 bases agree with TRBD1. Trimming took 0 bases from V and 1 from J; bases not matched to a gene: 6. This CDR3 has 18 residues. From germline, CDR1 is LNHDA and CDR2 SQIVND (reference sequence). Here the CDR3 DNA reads TGTGCCAGTAGTATAGATGAGGTGGACAGGGGGGCCAAAAACATTCAGTACTTC. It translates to CASSIDEVDRGAKNIQYF.

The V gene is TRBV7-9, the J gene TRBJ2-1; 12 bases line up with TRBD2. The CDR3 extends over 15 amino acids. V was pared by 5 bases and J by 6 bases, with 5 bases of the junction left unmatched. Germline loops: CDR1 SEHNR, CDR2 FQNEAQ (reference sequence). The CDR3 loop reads CASSPRLAGVNEQFF. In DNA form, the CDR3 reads TGTGCCAGCAGCCCTCGACTAGCGGGGGTCAATGAGCAGTTCTTC.

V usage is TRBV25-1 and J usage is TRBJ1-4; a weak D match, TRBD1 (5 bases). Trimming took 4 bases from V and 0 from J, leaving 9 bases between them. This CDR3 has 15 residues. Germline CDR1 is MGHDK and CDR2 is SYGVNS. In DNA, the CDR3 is TGTGCCAGCAGTGCGAACAGGCCAACTAATGAAAAACTGTTTTTT. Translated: CASSANRPTNEKLFF.

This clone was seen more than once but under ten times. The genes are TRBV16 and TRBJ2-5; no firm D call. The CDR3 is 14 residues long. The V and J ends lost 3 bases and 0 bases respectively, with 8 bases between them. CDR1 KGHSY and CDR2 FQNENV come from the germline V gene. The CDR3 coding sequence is TGTGCCAGCAGCCACCTGCGAAACCAAGAGACCCAGTACTTC. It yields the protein CASSHLRNQETQYF.

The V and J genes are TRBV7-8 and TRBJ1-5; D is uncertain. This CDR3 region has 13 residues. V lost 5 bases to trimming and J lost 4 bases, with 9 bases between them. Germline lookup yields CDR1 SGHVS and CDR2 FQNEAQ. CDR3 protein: CASSAVVNQPQHF. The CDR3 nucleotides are TGTGCCAGCAGCGCGGTCGTGAATCAGCCCCAGCATTTT.

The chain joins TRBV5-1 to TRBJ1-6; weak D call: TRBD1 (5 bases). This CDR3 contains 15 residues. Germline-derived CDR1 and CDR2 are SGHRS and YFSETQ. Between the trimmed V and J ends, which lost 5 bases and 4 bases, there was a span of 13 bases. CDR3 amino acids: CASRTGQNYNSPLHF. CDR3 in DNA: TGCGCCAGCAGAACTGGACAAAATTATAATTCACCCCTCCACTTT.

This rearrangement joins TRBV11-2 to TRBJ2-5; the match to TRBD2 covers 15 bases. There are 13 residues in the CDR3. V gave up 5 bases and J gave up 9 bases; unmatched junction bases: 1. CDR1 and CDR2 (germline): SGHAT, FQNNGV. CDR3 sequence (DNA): TGTGCCAGCAGCCGGACTAGCGGGGGGGCCCAGTACTTC. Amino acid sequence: CASSRTSGGAQYF.

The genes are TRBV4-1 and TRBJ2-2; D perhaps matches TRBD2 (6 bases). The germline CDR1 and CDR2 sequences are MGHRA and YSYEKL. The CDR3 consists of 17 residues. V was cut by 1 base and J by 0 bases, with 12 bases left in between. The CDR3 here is CASSQVRGGANTGELFF. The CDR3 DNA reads TGCGCCAGCAGCCAAGTTAGAGGCGGGGCGAACACCGGGGAGCTGTTTTTT.

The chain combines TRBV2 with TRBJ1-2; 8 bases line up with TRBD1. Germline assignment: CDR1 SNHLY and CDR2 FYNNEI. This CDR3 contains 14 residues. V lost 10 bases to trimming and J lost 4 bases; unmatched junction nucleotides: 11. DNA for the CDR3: TGTGCCATCCTCGGGACAGGTCGGATCTATGGCTACACCTTC. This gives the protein CAILGTGRIYGYTF.

CDR3 amino acids: CASSPRGPGNTIYF. CDR3 bases: TGCGCCAGCAGCCCCCGCGGGCCTGGAAACACCATATATTTT. This rearrangement joins TRBV5-1 to TRBJ1-3, with no clear D. The CDR3 covers 14 residues. V was clipped by 4 bases and J by 2 bases, with 10 bases between them. Germline V gene data show CDR1 as SGHRS and CDR2 as YFSETQ.

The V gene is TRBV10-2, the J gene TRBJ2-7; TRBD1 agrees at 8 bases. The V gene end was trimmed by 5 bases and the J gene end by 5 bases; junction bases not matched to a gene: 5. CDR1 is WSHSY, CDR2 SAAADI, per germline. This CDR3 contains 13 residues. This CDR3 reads CASSSLTGDEQYF. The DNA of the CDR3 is TGCGCCAGCAGTAGTCTGACAGGGGACGAGCAGTACTTC.

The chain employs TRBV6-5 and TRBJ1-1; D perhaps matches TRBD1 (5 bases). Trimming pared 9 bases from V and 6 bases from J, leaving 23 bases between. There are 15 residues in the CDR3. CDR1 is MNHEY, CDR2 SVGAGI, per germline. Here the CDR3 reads CASRRITGPNAEAFF. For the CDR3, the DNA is TGTGCCAGTCGGCGAATAACAGGACCCAACGCTGAAGCTTTCTTT.

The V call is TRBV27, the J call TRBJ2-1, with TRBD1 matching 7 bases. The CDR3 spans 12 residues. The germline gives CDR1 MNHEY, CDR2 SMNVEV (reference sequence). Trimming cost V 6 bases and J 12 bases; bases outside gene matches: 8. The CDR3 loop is CASRPPTGRQFF. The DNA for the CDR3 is TGTGCCAGCAGACCCCCGACAGGGAGGCAGTTCTTC.